Presented here are 26 T cell receptor beta chains from one specimen sequenced in a study of regulatory T cells in long-lasting Graves disease. According to the study, TCR beta libraries were built with iRepertoire HTBI primers and CDR3-region Arm-PCR. TCRdb independently ran MiXCR on the multiplex PCR reads; one entry per CDR3 protein. The sample holds 400,000 to 500,000 distinct CDR3 sequences, about 16% seen once. Documented time point: newly diagnosed GD, antithyroid drugs for less than 3 months. PBMC-derived RNA was used for the TCR library. A further study also used this sample, focusing on T cells in Graves' hyperthyroidism and ophthalmopathy.

Here the sequenced sample was peripheral blood mononuclear cells (PBMCs), taken at new diagnosis, from a patient treated with antithyroid drugs. Receptors originate from a woman aged 30 to 39 with Graves disease.

This clonotype was observed at least ten times. The chain links TRBV30 to TRBJ2-5; D is undetermined. Trimming left V 1 base short and J 2 bases short, with 5 bases between. The CDR3 extends over 12 amino acids. From germline, CDR1 is GTSNPN and CDR2 SVGIG (reference sequence). CDR3 protein: CAWSGAQETQYF. CDR3 bases: TGTGCCTGGAGTGGGGCACAAGAGACCCAGTACTTC. The variable domain in full, completed from reference TRBV30 and TRBJ2-5, reads SQTIHQWPATLVQPVGSPLSLECTVEGTSNPNLYWYRQAAGRGLQLLFYSVGIGQISSEVPQNLSASRPQDRQFILSSKKLLLSDSGFYLCAWSGAQETQYFGPGTRLLVL.

At least ten counts were recorded for this clonotype. This chain uses TRBV2 with TRBJ1-2; 7 positions agree with TRBD1. CDR1 and CDR2 from the germline V gene are SNHLY and FYNNEI. The CDR3 contains 13 residues. V trimming: 10 bases; J trimming: 7 bases; junction bases outside the gene matches: 12. The CDR3 here is CANRGLISSGYTF. The CDR3, as DNA: TGTGCCAACAGGGGACTAATATCTTCTGGCTACACCTTC.

The chain is built from TRBV10-3 and TRBJ2-2, with D maybe TRBD2 (6 bases). V gave up 4 bases and J gave up 0 bases, with 12 bases separating them. This CDR3 comprises 16 residues. Germline CDR1 ENHRY, CDR2 SYGVKD. The CDR3 DNA follows: TGTGCCATCAGTGGGGGACTGACTGCGAACACCGGGGAGCTGTTTTTT. Protein sequence: CAISGGLTANTGELFF.

V gene TRBV30 combines with J gene TRBJ2-1; D is undetermined. The CDR3 length is 11 residues. The V end lost 1 base, the J end lost 14 bases, and 12 bases lay between the germline ends. Germline V CDR1 and CDR2: GTSNPN, SVGIG (reference sequence). CDR3 nucleotides: TGTGCCTGGAGTGCTTCGGGTCTCAAGTTCTTC. This gives the protein CAWSASGLKFF.

This clonotype has a count of ten or more. The rearrangement uses TRBV7-9 and TRBJ2-7, with 8 nucleotides matching TRBD2. Trimming took 5 bases from V and 3 from J; bases not matched to a gene: 9. The V gene's germline CDR1 is SEHNR and CDR2 FQNEAQ (reference sequence). This CDR3 region has 15 residues. CDR3: CASSPKRAGGYEQYF. CDR3 coding DNA: TGTGCCAGCAGCCCCAAGCGGGCGGGGGGCTACGAGCAGTACTTC.

The V gene is TRBV16, the J gene TRBJ2-1; the D gene could be TRBD1 or TRBD2 (5 bases each). Germline V gives CDR1 KGHSY, CDR2 FQNENV. V was cut by 2 bases and J by 9 bases, with 17 bases left in between. This CDR3 region has 15 residues. CDR3 DNA sequence: TGTGCCAGCAGCCAAAATCTTGGGGGTTTTGGTGAGCAGTTCTTC. Translating it yields CASSQNLGGFGEQFF.

This clonotype has a handful of counts. The chain carries TRBV10-3 and TRBJ2-2, with TRBD2 identical over 10 bases. The CDR3 length is 14 residues. Unmatched junction bases numbered 3, after V lost 8 bases and J lost 3 bases. Germline assignment: CDR1 ENHRY and CDR2 SYGVKD. The CDR3 protein is CAIQSGRDTGELFF. CDR3 nucleotides: TGTGCCATCCAAAGCGGGAGGGACACCGGGGAGCTGTTTTTT.

There are many counts of this clonotype. This sequence joins TRBV28 and TRBJ1-5, with 9 bases matching TRBD1. V trimming: 5 bases; J trimming: 9 bases; junction bases outside the gene matches: 17. Germline V gene sequence: CDR1 MDHEN, CDR2 SYDVKM. The CDR3 loop spans 17 amino acids. The CDR3 coding sequence is TGTGCCAGCAGTCTCTACTCGGACGGACAGGGGCTGAGGCCCCAGCATTTT. This sequence encodes CASSLYSDGQGLRPQHF.

Remarks on this clonotype: A clone one base away is much larger, so this may be a read error. The chain has TRBV29-1 and TRBJ1-5; 7 bases match TRBD1. CDR1 SQVTM and CDR2 ANQGSEA come from the germline V gene. This CDR3 spans 14 amino acids. The DNA of the CDR3 is TGCAGCGTGGGAACAGGGGACCCCAATCAGCTCCAGCATTTT. Amino acid sequence: CSVGTGDPNQLQHF.

This clonotype has only a few counts. Being one base from a much bigger clone, this may be a read error. This rearrangement joins TRBV5-1 to TRBJ2-1; 9 bases are shared with TRBD2. From germline, CDR1 is SGHRS and CDR2 YFSETQ. The CDR3 contains 14 residues. The trim removed 7 bases at V and 10 bases at J, leaving 12 bases unmatched. The CDR3 protein is CASAPFLAGDEQFF. The CDR3 DNA is TGCGCCAGCGCCCCCTTTTTAGCGGGAGACGAGCAGTTCTTC.

There are many counts of this clonotype. V usage is TRBV30 and J usage is TRBJ1-2; D remains unclear. The CDR3 is made up of 14 amino acids. Germline CDR1 is GTSNPN and CDR2 is SVGIG (reference sequence). Trimming cost V 1 base and J 2 bases, with 11 bases left between them. CDR3 in DNA: TGTGCCTGGAGTGAAACTCGGGGAAACTATGGCTACACCTTC. Its protein is CAWSETRGNYGYTF.

This sequence joins TRBV28 and TRBJ1-6, with 7 positions matching TRBD1. The V gene end was trimmed by 5 bases and the J gene end by 7 bases; junction bases not matched to a gene: 11. The CDR3 spans 16 residues. CDR1 and CDR2 (germline): MDHEN, SYDVKM. The CDR3 nucleotides are TGTGCCAGCAGTCCTCAGCCGGGACAGAGGAATTCACCCCTCCACTTT. Its protein product is CASSPQPGQRNSPLHF. Looking up the rest from reference TRBV28 and TRBJ1-6 gives the full variable domain: DVKVTQSSRYLVKRTGEKVFLECVQDMDHENMFWYRQDPGLGLRLIYFSYDVKMKEKGDIPEGYSVSREKKERFSLILESASTNQTSMYLCASSPQPGQRNSPLHFGNGTRLTVT.

The V call is TRBV5-4, the J call TRBJ2-7; maybe TRBD1 (6 bases). The CDR3 sequence is 13 residues long. Germline lookup yields CDR1 SGHNT and CDR2 YYREEE (reference sequence). Trimming shortened V by 5 bases and J by 3 bases, and 12 bases separated the two germline ends. The CDR3 coding sequence is TGTGCCAGCAGTGCCAGGGGAGACTACGAGCAGTACTTC. Its translation: CASSARGDYEQYF. Supplemented by reference TRBV5-4 and TRBJ2-7, the full variable domain reads ETGVTQSPTHLIKTRGQQVTLRCSSQSGHNTVSWYQQALGQGPQFIFQYYREEENGRGNFPPRFSGLQFPNYSSELNVNALELDDSALYLCASSARGDYEQYFGPGTRLTVT.

This clonotype turned up a few times. In DNA form, the CDR3 reads TGCAGTGCTAGAGATCGGACTAGCGGACACTACAATGAGCAGTTCTTC. Its protein product is CSARDRTSGHYNEQFF. The chain carries TRBV20-1 and TRBJ2-1, with TRBD2 identical over 10 bases. Germline V gene sequence: CDR1 DFQATT, CDR2 SNEGSKA (reference sequence). The CDR3 length is 16 residues. The junction had 5 bases not matched to a gene; V was cut back by 0 bases and J by 3 bases.

This clonotype was found many times. CDR3 protein: CASSRGSPSYEQYF. For the CDR3, the DNA is TGTGCCAGCAGCCGCGGGAGCCCTTCCTACGAGCAGTACTTC. The chain joins TRBV18 to TRBJ2-7; 7 bases fit TRBD2. V lost 8 bases and J lost 1; bases outside the gene matches: 8. The CDR3 has 14 amino acids. Looked up from germline, CDR1 is KGHSH and CDR2 is LQKENI.

There are many counts of this clonotype. The genes are TRBV30 and TRBJ2-4, with D unresolved. This CDR3 is built from 12 residues. Germline V gene lookup returns CDR1 GTSNPN and CDR2 SVGIG (reference sequence). V lost 3 bases and J 9 bases, leaving 12 bases between the germline ends. The CDR3 DNA sequence: TGTGCCTGGAGCGTACAGCTGGGCATTCAGTACTTC. Encoded protein: CAWSVQLGIQYF.

About this clonotype: This clone may be a read error of a much larger clone one base away. V and J are TRBV5-1 and TRBJ2-5, with D perhaps given as TRBD1 or TRBD2 (5 bases each). This CDR3 has 13 amino acids. The V gene's germline CDR1 is SGHRS and CDR2 YFSETQ. The CDR3 nucleotides read TGCGCCGGCAGGGAGATCGCAGGACGGACCCAGTACTTC. It is translated as CAGREIAGRTQYF. The whole variable domain, remainder taken from reference TRBV5-1 and TRBJ2-5, is KAGVTQTPRYLIKTRGQQVTLSCSPISGHRSVSWYQQTPGQGLQFLFEYFSETQRNKGNFPGRFSGRQFSNSRSEMNVSTLELGDSALYLCAGREIAGRTQYFGPGTRLLVL.

This clonotype turned up a few times. The gene calls are TRBV10-3 and TRBJ2-2, with 7 bases that match TRBD2. The CDR3 extends over 15 amino acids. CDR1 and CDR2 from the germline V gene are ENHRY and SYGVKD. V trimming: 2 bases; J trimming: 4 bases; junction bases outside the gene matches: 4. The CDR3 sequence: CAISEVSGLTGELFF. Here the CDR3 DNA reads TGTGCCATCAGTGAGGTTAGCGGGCTCACCGGGGAGCTGTTTTTT.

This clonotype was seen at least ten times. The chain is built from TRBV10-3 and TRBJ2-7; D might be TRBD2 (6 bases). V shed 6 bases and J shed 2 bases, with 17 bases lying between them. The germline V gene has CDR1 ENHRY and CDR2 SYGVKD. The CDR3 is 15 amino acids. The CDR3 region is CAIRTQTAGAYEQYF. Here the CDR3 DNA reads TGTGCCATCAGGACCCAGACAGCGGGCGCCTACGAGCAGTACTTC.

This clonotype was found many times. The genes are TRBV12-3 or TRBV12-4 and TRBJ2-3, with D unclear. The CDR3 runs 13 residues. Trimming removed 3 bases at V and 1 base at J, with 5 bases between. The CDR3 nucleotides read TGTGCCAGCAGTTTTGTCGGCACAGATACGCAGTATTTT. It is translated as CASSFVGTDTQYF.

The rearrangement links TRBV9 to TRBJ2-3; TRBD2 matches 9 bases. Germline V gives CDR1 SGDLS, CDR2 YYNGEE. The CDR3 consists of 16 residues. V trimming: 0 bases; J trimming: 2 bases; junction bases outside the gene matches: 4. CDR3: CASSVDSGSHTDTQYF. The CDR3 DNA reads as TGTGCCAGCAGCGTAGATAGCGGGAGTCACACAGATACGCAGTATTTT.

Worth noting for this clonotype: A read error is possible here, since a much larger clone lies one base away. The chain combines TRBV12-3 or TRBV12-4 with TRBJ1-4, with D possibly being TRBD1 (5 bases). The ends were cut back, 6 bases at V and 4 bases at J, with 12 bases in the middle. The CDR3 has 14 residues. The chain's CDR3 is CASRGTTGNEKLFF. The CDR3, as DNA: TGTGCCAGCAGGGGGACCACGGGTAATGAAAAACTGTTTTTT.

This clonotype was observed a handful of times. The J gene is TRBJ2-3, the V gene TRBV15; perhaps TRBD1 as D (6 bases). Looked up from germline, CDR1 is LNHNV and CDR2 is YYDKDF (reference sequence). Trimming removed 0 bases at V and 2 bases at J, with 12 bases between. The CDR3 consists of 16 residues. The CDR3 spells CATSRDHGQITDTQYF. The CDR3 DNA follows: TGTGCCACCAGCAGAGATCATGGACAGATCACAGATACGCAGTATTTT. Supplemented by reference TRBV15 and TRBJ2-3, the full variable domain reads DAMVIQNPRYQVTQFGKPVTLSCSQTLNHNVMYWYQQKSSQAPKLLFHYYDKDFNNEADTPDNFQSRRPNTSFCFLDIRSPGLGDTAMYLCATSRDHGQITDTQYFGPGTRLTVL.

In this sample, this clonotype turned up many times. The J gene is TRBJ2-7, the V gene TRBV20-1, with a weak D call TRBD2 (6 bases). This CDR3 is 16 amino acids long. Trimming took 0 bases from V and 1 from J, leaving 16 bases between them. Germline V CDR1 and CDR2: DFQATT, SNEGSKA (reference sequence). CDR3 nucleotides: TGCAGTGCTAGAGAGGCGTTGGGGCGGGATTCCTACGAGCAGTACTTC. Translation gives CSAREALGRDSYEQYF.

This clonotype occurred many times. This rearrangement joins TRBV7-2 to TRBJ2-1; D unclear. The CDR3 is 14 residues long. Trimming removed 0 bases at V and 4 bases at J, with 7 bases between. Germline CDR1 and CDR2: SGHTA and FQGNSA. This chain's CDR3 is CASSLAAKYNEQFF. DNA for the CDR3: TGTGCCAGCAGCTTAGCAGCGAAGTACAATGAGCAGTTCTTC.

This clonotype was counted between two and nine times. The chain uses TRBV6-5 and TRBJ1-3, with unresolved D. Germline V gene lookup returns CDR1 MNHEY and CDR2 SVGAGI. Between the trimmed V and J ends, which lost 0 bases and 2 bases, there was a span of 8 bases. This CDR3 has 15 amino acids. This CDR3 is CASSYSGGTGNTIYF. Here the CDR3 DNA reads TGTGCCAGCAGTTACTCGGGAGGGACTGGAAACACCATATATTTT.